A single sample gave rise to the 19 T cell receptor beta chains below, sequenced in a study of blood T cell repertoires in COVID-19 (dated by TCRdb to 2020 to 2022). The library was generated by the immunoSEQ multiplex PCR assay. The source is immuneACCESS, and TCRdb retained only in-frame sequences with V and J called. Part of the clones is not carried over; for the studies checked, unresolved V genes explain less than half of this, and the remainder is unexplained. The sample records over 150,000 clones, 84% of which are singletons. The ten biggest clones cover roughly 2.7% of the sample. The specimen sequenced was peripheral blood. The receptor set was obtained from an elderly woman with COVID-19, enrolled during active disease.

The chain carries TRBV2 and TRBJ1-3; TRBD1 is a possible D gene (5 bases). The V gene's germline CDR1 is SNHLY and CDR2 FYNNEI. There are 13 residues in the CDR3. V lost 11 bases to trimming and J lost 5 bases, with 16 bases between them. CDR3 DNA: TGTGCCCGCCGGCCTTCAGGGAGAAACACCATATATTTT. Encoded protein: CARRPSGRNTIYF.

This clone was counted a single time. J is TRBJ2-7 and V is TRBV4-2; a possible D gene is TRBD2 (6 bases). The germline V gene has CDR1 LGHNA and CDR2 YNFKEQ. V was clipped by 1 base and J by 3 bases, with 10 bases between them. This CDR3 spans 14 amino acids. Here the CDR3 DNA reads TGTGCCAGCAGCCAAGGAGTGGAGGGCTACGAGCAGTACTTC. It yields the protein CASSQGVEGYEQYF.

CDR3 DNA: TGTGCCAGTAGTCTTCAGCGGGGGCCAACCTACGAGCAGTACTTC. This codes for CASSLQRGPTYEQYF. This chain joins TRBV19 and TRBJ2-7; 8 bases align to TRBD2. This CDR3 has 15 amino acids. Germline V gene data show CDR1 as LNHDA and CDR2 as SQIVND (reference sequence). With 5 bases clipped from V and 2 bases from J, the junction kept 8 bases outside the gene matches.

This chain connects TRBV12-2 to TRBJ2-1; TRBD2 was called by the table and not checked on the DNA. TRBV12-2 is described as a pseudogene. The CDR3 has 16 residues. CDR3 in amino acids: CASRQDSGLYYNEQFF. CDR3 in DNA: TGTGCAAGTCGCCAAGATAGCGGTTTGTATTACAATGAGCAGTTCTTC.

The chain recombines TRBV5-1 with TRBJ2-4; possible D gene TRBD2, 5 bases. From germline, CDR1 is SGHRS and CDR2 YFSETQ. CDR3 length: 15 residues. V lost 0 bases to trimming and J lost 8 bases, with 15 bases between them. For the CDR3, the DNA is TGCGCCAGCAGCTTGGGGCTAGCCCCGAAGGACATTCAGTACTTC. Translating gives CASSLGLAPKDIQYF.

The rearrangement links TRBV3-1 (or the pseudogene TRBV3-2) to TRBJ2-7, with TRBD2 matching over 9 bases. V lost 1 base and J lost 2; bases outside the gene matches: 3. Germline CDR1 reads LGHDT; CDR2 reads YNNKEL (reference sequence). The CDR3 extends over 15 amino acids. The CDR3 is CASSQGLAVTYEQYF. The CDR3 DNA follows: TGTGCCAGCAGCCAAGGACTAGCGGTTACCTACGAGCAGTACTTC.

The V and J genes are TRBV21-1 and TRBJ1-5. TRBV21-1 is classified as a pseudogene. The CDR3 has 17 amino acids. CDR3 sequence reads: CASSKEVQERCNQPQHF. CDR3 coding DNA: TGTGCCAGCAGCAAAGAGGTTCAGGAGCGGTGCAATCAGCCCCAGCATTTT.

DNA for the CDR3: TGCGCCAGCAGCTTGGGGGCTTTGGCTGAAGCTTTCTTT. This encodes CASSLGALAEAFF. The chain couples TRBV5-1 to TRBJ1-1; D is undetermined. V lost 0 bases and J lost 6, with 9 bases in between. The CDR3 sequence is 13 residues long. Germline V gene lookup returns CDR1 SGHRS and CDR2 YFSETQ.

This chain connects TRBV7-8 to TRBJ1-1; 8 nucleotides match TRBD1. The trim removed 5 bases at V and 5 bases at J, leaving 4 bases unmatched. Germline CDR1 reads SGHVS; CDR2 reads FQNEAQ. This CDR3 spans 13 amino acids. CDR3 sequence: CASSADRETEAFF. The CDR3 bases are TGTGCCAGCAGCGCGGACAGGGAAACTGAAGCTTTCTTT.

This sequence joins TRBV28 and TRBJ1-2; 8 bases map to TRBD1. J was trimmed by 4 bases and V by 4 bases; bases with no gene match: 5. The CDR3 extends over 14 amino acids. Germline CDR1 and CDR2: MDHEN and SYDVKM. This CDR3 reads CASSSPDRGYGYTF. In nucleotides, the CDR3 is TGTGCCAGCAGTTCCCCCGACAGGGGCTATGGCTACACCTTC.

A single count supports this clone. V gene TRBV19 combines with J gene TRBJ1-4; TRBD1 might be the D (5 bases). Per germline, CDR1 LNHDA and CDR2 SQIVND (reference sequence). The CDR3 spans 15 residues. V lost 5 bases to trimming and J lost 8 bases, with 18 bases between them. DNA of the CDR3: TGTGCCAGTAGTGTGACACCCGACAGAAGGGAAAAACTGTTTTTT. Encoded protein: CASSVTPDRREKLFF.

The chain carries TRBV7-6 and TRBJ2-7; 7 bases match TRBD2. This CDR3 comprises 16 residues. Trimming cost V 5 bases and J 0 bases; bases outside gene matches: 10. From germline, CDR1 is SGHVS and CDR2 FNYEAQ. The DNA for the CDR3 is TGTGCCAGCAGCAACTGGGGGGGTGTTAACTCCTACGAGCAGTACTTC. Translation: CASSNWGGVNSYEQYF.

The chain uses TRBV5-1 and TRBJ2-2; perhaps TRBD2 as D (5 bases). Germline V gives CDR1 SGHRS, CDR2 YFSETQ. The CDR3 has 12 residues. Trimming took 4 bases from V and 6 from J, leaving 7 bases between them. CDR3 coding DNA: TGCGCCAGCAGCCCGAGGGCCGGGGAGCTGTTTTTT. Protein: CASSPRAGELFF.

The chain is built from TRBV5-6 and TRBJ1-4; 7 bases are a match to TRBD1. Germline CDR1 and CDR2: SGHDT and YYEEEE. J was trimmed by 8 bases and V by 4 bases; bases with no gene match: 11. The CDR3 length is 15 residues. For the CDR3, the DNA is TGTGCCAGCAGCACCCACAGGGGCGGACGGGAAAAACTGTTTTTT. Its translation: CASSTHRGGREKLFF.

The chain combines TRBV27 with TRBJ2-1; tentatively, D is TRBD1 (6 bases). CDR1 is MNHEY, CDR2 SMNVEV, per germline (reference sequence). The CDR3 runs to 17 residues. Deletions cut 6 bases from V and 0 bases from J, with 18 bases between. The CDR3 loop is CASSRPVGGSSYNEQFF. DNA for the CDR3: TGTGCCAGCAGCCGCCCGGTAGGGGGTAGCTCCTACAATGAGCAGTTCTTC.

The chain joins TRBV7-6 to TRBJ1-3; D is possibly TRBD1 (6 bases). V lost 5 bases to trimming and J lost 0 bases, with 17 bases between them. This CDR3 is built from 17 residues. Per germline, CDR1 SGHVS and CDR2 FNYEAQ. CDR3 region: CASSDGGGQHSGNTIYF. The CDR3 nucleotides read TGTGCCAGCAGCGATGGGGGGGGGCAACACTCTGGAAACACCATATATTTT.

CDR3 in amino acids: CASSARTGNASPLHF. CDR3 DNA: TGTGCCAGCAGCGCCCGGACAGGGAACGCTTCACCCCTCCACTTT. The chain combines TRBV7-3 with TRBJ1-6; 8 bases fit TRBD1. Trimming at V came to 5 bases and at J to 9 bases, leaving 9 bases not matched to a gene. The CDR3 is 15 amino acids. CDR1 is SGHTA and CDR2 is FQGTGA in the germline V gene.

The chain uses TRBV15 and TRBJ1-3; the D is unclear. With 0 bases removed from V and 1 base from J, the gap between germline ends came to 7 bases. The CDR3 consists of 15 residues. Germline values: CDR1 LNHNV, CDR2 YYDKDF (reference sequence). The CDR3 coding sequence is TGTGCCACCAGCAGAGATCTTGTTTCTGGAAACACCATATATTTT. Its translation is CATSRDLVSGNTIYF.

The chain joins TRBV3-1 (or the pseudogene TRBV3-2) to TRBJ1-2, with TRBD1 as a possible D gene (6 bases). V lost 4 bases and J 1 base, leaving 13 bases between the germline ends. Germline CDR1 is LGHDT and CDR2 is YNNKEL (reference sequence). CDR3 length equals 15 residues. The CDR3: CASSRTASNNYGYTF. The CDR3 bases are TGTGCCAGCAGCCGGACAGCTTCTAATAACTATGGCTACACCTTC.